The 13 T cell receptor beta chains presented below share a single source sample, sequenced in a study of regulatory T cells in long-lasting Graves disease. Time point denoted: persistent/refractory GD, antithyroid drugs over 5 years with positive TRAb. Construction of the TCR library relied on RNA isolated from PBMCs. TCR beta libraries were built with iRepertoire HTBI primers and Arm-PCR of CDR3 regions. One entry per CDR3 protein, called by TCRdb with MiXCR from the multiplex PCR reads. The sample includes 300,000 to 500,000 distinct CDR3 sequences, under 25% of them seen just once. Sequenced here: peripheral blood mononuclear cells (PBMCs), sampled when the disease was refractory, from a patient treated with antithyroid drugs. The receptors come from a female donor with Graves disease.

This clonotype was observed a handful of times. This sequence joins TRBV5-1 and TRBJ2-1, with 13 bases matching TRBD2. Losses at the gene ends were 4 bases for V and 7 bases for J; bases not matched to a gene: 17. CDR1 is SGHRS and CDR2 is YFSETQ in the germline V gene. The CDR3 spans 19 residues. The chain's CDR3 is CASSPAPGLAGLTWNEQFF. The CDR3 DNA sequence: TGCGCCAGCAGCCCAGCGCCGGGACTAGCGGGGTTGACCTGGAATGAGCAGTTCTTC.

Concerning this clonotype: Given a much more abundant clone one base away, this may be a read error. The chain recombines TRBV28 with TRBJ2-2; perhaps TRBD2 as D (5 bases). The CDR3 totals 12 residues. Germline CDR1 is MDHEN and CDR2 is SYDVKM. This CDR3 reads CASSFSNGELVF. In nucleotides, the CDR3 is TGTGCCAGCAGTTTCAGTAACGGGGAGCTGGTTTTT.

The chain couples TRBV7-3 to TRBJ2-2; 10 bases map to TRBD2. V was pared by 2 bases and J by 1 base, with 7 bases of the junction left unmatched. Per the germline V gene, CDR1 is SGHTA and CDR2 is FQGTGA. The CDR3 runs to 18 residues. DNA of the CDR3: TGTGCCAGCAGCTTAGGAGCGGGAGGGCCGATGAACACCGGGGAGCTGTTTTTT. Its protein is CASSLGAGGPMNTGELFF.

CDR3 nucleotide sequence: TGTGCCACCGGGGCCAGTTTGAACACTGAAGCTTTCTTT. Its protein product is CATGASLNTEAFF. The rearrangement uses TRBV6-1 and TRBJ1-1, with D possibly being TRBD1 (5 bases). Germline V CDR1 and CDR2: MNHNS, SASEGT. V was pared by 10 bases and J by 0 bases, with 12 bases between. The CDR3 totals 13 residues.

V usage is TRBV6-9 and J usage is TRBJ2-7, with D unresolved. The CDR3 consists of 14 residues. V lost 4 bases and J lost 2, with 12 bases in between. Germline loops: CDR1 MNHGY, CDR2 SVAAGI. The CDR3 DNA reads TGTGCCAGCAGTTCTATGACTCAAACCTACGAGCAGTACTTC. As protein: CASSSMTQTYEQYF.

In its sample, this clonotype was seen many times. This chain uses TRBV24-1 with TRBJ1-2; a possible D gene is TRBD1 (5 bases). This CDR3 has 14 residues. The V end was cut by 3 bases, the J end by 4 bases, with 11 bases between. The germline V gene has CDR1 KGHDR and CDR2 SFDVKD. The CDR3 is CATSDDRMLYGYTF. In DNA, the CDR3 is TGTGCCACCAGTGATGACAGAATGCTCTATGGCTACACCTTC.

The sample holds many counts of this clonotype. The chain is built from TRBV2 and TRBJ1-6; perhaps TRBD1 as D (5 bases). The germline V and J ends were trimmed by 9 bases and 6 bases, with 6 bases remaining between them. Germline V gene data show CDR1 as SNHLY and CDR2 as FYNNEI. The CDR3 contains 11 residues. The CDR3 loop is CARGANSPLHF. The CDR3 nucleotides read TGTGCCAGAGGGGCTAATTCACCCCTCCACTTT.

Only one count was recorded for this clonotype. The chain has TRBV18 and TRBJ2-2; no definite D call. The CDR3 extends over 15 amino acids. The germline V and J ends were trimmed by 2 bases and 4 bases, with 11 bases remaining between them. Per the germline V gene, CDR1 is KGHSH and CDR2 is LQKENI. The CDR3 protein is CASSPSIGVTGELFF. CDR3 sequence (DNA): TGTGCCAGCTCACCATCGATTGGGGTCACCGGGGAGCTGTTTTTT.

This clonotype has at least ten counts. For the CDR3, the DNA is TGTGCCAGCAGTAACCCCGGGGACCTTAATTGGCGCCTCCACTTT. Its translation is CASSNPGDLNWRLHF. The chain combines TRBV28 with TRBJ1-6; D possibly corresponds to TRBD1 (5 bases). Germline CDR1 MDHEN, CDR2 SYDVKM. The CDR3 is 15 residues long. V shed 5 bases and J shed 15 bases, with 23 bases lying between them.

As for this clonotype: Likely a read error: the CDR3 ends without its conserved phenylalanine or tryptophan. The DNA of the CDR3 is TGTGCCTGGAGACCCACGATGAACACTGAAGCTTTCTCT. Protein: CAWRPTMNTEAFS. The chain recombines TRBV30 with TRBJ1-1; D not certain. V was pared by 3 bases and J by 0 bases, with 8 bases between. Per the germline V gene, CDR1 is GTSNPN and CDR2 is SVGIG (reference sequence). The CDR3 covers 13 residues.

Comments on this clonotype: At one boundary the junction diverges from the germline segment, which might be a read error. The chain links TRBV15 to TRBJ2-3, with TRBD2 matching over 8 bases. CDR3 length: 16 residues. CDR1 and CDR2 (germline): LNHNV, YYDKDF (reference sequence). CDR3 region: CATSRETSATTNTQYF. The CDR3 bases are TGTGCCACCAGCAGAGAGACTAGCGCAACCACAAATACGCAGTATTTT.

This chain links TRBV7-2 with TRBJ2-7; D might be TRBD1 (6 bases). CDR3 length: 15 amino acids. V lost 1 base and J 2 bases, leaving 12 bases between the germline ends. In germline, CDR1 is SGHTA, CDR2 FQGNSA. CDR3 in amino acids: CASSLDGTITYEQYF. The DNA for the CDR3 is TGTGCCAGCAGCTTAGACGGGACAATCACCTACGAGCAGTACTTC.

This clonotype occurred many times. The rearrangement joins TRBV7-2 to TRBJ2-7; the D is unclear. Per germline, CDR1 SGHTA and CDR2 FQGNSA. V shed 2 bases and J shed 3 bases, with 2 bases lying between them. This CDR3 comprises 11 residues. The CDR3 DNA is TGTGCCAGCAGCTTACACTACGAGCAGTACTTC. Translation gives CASSLHYEQYF.